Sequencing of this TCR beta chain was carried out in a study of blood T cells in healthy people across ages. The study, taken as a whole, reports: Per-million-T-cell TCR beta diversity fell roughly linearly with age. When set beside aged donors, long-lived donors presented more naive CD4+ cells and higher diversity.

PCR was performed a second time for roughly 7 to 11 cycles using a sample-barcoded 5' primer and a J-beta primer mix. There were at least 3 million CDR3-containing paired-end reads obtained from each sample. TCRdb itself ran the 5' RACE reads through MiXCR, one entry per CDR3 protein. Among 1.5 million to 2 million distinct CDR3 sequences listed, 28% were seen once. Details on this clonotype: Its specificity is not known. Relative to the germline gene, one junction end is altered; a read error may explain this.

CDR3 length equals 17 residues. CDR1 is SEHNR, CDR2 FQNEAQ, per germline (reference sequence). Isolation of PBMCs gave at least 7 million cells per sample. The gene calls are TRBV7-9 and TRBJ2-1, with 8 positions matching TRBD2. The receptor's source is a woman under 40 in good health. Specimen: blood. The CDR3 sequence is CASCLAPSGSSYNEQFF. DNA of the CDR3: TGTGCCAGCTGCTTAGCCCCCAGCGGGAGCTCCTACAATGAGCAGTTCTTC.